This T cell receptor beta chain was sequenced during a study of CD8+CD57+ T cells in acquired aplastic anemia. At the level of the study: Across the sorted CD4+ and CD8+ cells, DNA amounts averaged roughly 3.5 ug. General study points: Levels of CD8+ Simpson's diversity were not significantly distinct in patients versus controls. Patients and controls shared twenty-nine CD8+ CDR3 sequences, which appeared highly expressed in patients and within their immunodominant clones.

Patients selected for sequencing had displayed CD8+CD57+ cell expansion by flow cytometry. Sampling of blood occurred while the patients had still received no therapy. About this clonotype: The antigen remains undetermined.

TCR beta VDJ and CDR3 profiles were obtained from a genomic DNA template. TCRdb passed the reads through MiXCR, listing each CDR3 protein once. This table has around 210,000 distinct CDR3 sequences, about 62% appearing once. Sequenced material: sorted CD4+, CD8+, or CD8+CD57+ T cells (not recorded which) from PBMCs. This receptor was identified in a human donor with aplastic anemia.

DNA for the CDR3: TGTGCCAGCAGCGGTACAGGGAGTTCACCCCTCCACTTT. Its protein is CASSGTGSSPLHF. The chain has TRBV9 and TRBJ1-6; D may be TRBD1 (6 bases). Trimming stripped 3 bases from V and 9 bases from J, with 10 bases between. Germline CDR1 SGDLS, CDR2 YYNGEE. This CDR3 has 13 residues.